This T cell receptor (beta chain) was retrieved from a study of CD8+ T cells in alopecia areata. General study points: It was lesional scalp, especially alopecia totalis/universalis, that showed higher clonality than normal scalp. Mice showed clearer TCR sharing than patients did, a gap that was possibly HLA-related.

A handful of patients had their CD4+ cells sorted into CD25+CD127- cells. Patients with alopecia areata provided lesional scalp punch biopsies as well as peripheral blood. Sorting of CD4+ and CD8+ T cells was performed on PBMCs. Isolated RNA was reverse transcribed into cDNA used as the sequencing template. Profiled with immunoSEQ multiplex PCR; TCRdb holds only in-frame clones, not every one. The sample shows 14,000 or so clones, 45% to 60% of them seen only once. Comment on this clone: Its specificity is not known.

This TCR derives from a human donor with alopecia areata. The sequenced material came from CD4+ Tregs sorted from blood.

This CDR3 is CASSIGQGLTNQPQHF. The DNA of the CDR3 is TGTGCCAGTAGTATAGGACAGGGCCTAACCAATCAGCCCCAGCATTTT. The rearrangement links TRBV19 to TRBJ1-5; 7 bases align to TRBD1. V lost 1 base, J lost 3 bases, and 6 bases stayed unmatched. The CDR3 spans 16 residues. CDR1 LNHDA and CDR2 SQIVND come from the germline V gene (reference sequence).